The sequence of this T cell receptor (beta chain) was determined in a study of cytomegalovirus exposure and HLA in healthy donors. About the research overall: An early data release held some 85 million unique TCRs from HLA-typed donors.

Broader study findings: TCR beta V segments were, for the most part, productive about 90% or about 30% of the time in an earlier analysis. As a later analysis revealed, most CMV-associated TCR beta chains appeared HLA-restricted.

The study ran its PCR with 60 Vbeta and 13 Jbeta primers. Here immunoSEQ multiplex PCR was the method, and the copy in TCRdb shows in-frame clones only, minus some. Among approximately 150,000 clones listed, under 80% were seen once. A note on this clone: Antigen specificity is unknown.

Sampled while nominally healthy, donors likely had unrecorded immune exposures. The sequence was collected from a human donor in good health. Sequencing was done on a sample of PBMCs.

CDR3: CASSQDTGGMNQPQHF. CDR3 DNA: TGTGCCAGCAGCCAAGACACAGGGGGCATGAATCAGCCCCAGCATTTT. The chain joins TRBV14 to TRBJ1-5, with 9 nucleotides matching TRBD1. V shed 0 bases and J 4 bases; nucleotides not matched to a gene: 4. The CDR3 is 16 residues long. Germline V lookup: CDR1 SGHDN, CDR2 FVKESK.